This paragraph reports one T cell receptor beta chain. What it binds is not known. The CDR3 consists of 15 residues. With 1 base removed from V and 8 bases from J, the gap between germline ends came to 12 bases. The germline gives CDR1 LNHNV, CDR2 YYDKDF (reference sequence). This specimen belongs to a study of CD8 T cells in ankylosing spondylitis. It was by quantitative 5'-RACE with molecular barcodes that TCR beta libraries were made. One entry per CDR3 protein, called by TCRdb with MiXCR from the 5' RACE reads. The sample contains about 160,000 distinct CDR3 sequences, about 42% of which appear only once. Study results and caveats: Clones linked to the disease showed a CD8+ phenotype. They occurred at relatively low frequencies in peripheral blood. Ankylosing spondylitis blood appeared to be characterized by a TCR beta motif of 8 or 9 highly homologous variants. The authors reported significant enrichment of disease-linked clones in matched ankylosing spondylitis synovial fluid.

The sequence derives from a male donor with ankylosing spondylitis. The J gene is TRBJ1-6, the V gene TRBV15, with a weak D call TRBD1 (6 bases). Sequenced: synovial fluid, either unsorted or a sorted T cell fraction (not recorded which). This chain's CDR3 is CATSRAQGGYSPLHF. The CDR3 DNA sequence: TGTGCCACCAGCAGAGCACAGGGAGGATATTCACCCCTCCACTTT. The entire variable domain, with the rest obtained from reference TRBV15 and TRBJ1-6, is as follows: DAMVIQNPRYQVTQFGKPVTLSCSQTLNHNVMYWYQQKSSQAPKLLFHYYDKDFNNEADTPDNFQSRRPNTSFCFLDIRSPGLGDTAMYLCATSRAQGGYSPLHFGNGTRLTVT.